Each of the 6 T cell receptor beta chains below was sequenced from the same sample in a study of shared clonotypes between healthy human individuals. Clones were sequenced by immunoSEQ multiplex PCR, and TCRdb holds only the in-frame ones, with some missing. In the table there are around 1.6 million clones, approximately 98% of which are singletons. The material sequenced was naive CD4+ T cells sorted from blood. The subset here: CD45RA+ positively selected. The receptors come from a man aged 25 to 45 in good health.

The chain joins TRBV9 to TRBJ2-6, with D possibly matching TRBD1 (5 bases). CDR3 length equals 14 residues. Trimming stripped 5 bases from V and 3 bases from J, with 9 bases between. Germline CDR1 and CDR2: SGDLS and YYNGEE. The CDR3 DNA reads TGTGCCAGCAGTCGTCAGGGTGGGGCCAACGTCCTGACTTTC. Protein product: CASSRQGGANVLTF.

This clone was counted only a few times. The CDR3 nucleotides are TGTGCCAGCAGCGGGACATCTAACTATGGCTACACCTTC. Translation gives CASSGTSNYGYTF. The chain links TRBV5-4 to TRBJ1-2; TRBD1 might be the D (6 bases). Looked up from germline, CDR1 is SGHNT and CDR2 is YYREEE (reference sequence). This CDR3 region has 13 residues. Between the trimmed V and J ends, which lost 4 bases and 0 bases, there was a span of 7 bases.

The J gene is TRBJ2-4, the V gene TRBV11-1; D call uncertain. V lost 5 bases and J lost 0, with 8 bases in between. The CDR3 is 14 amino acids. Germline V gene lookup returns CDR1 SGHAT and CDR2 FQDESV (reference sequence). The CDR3 here is CASSRTIAKNIQYF. Written as DNA, the CDR3 is TGTGCCAGCAGCCGGACGATAGCCAAAAACATTCAGTACTTC.

The chain recombines TRBV27 with TRBJ1-1; maybe TRBD1 (5 bases). CDR1 and CDR2 (germline): MNHEY, SMNVEV (reference sequence). The CDR3 runs 14 residues. V was clipped by 3 bases and J by 3 bases, with 11 bases between them. CDR3 sequence (DNA): TGTGCCAGCAGTTTTATGGGGCGTTACACTGAAGCTTTCTTT. Its protein is CASSFMGRYTEAFF.

This chain uses TRBV9 with TRBJ1-3; D may be TRBD1 (5 bases). The germline V and J ends were trimmed by 4 bases and 4 bases, with 21 bases remaining between them. Germline V gene data show CDR1 as SGDLS and CDR2 as YYNGEE. The CDR3 extends over 17 amino acids. The CDR3 DNA sequence: TGTGCCAGCAGCTACCTTGGGGGAGGGAAAACAGGAAACACCATATATTTT. Translation gives CASSYLGGGKTGNTIYF.

The chain employs TRBV5-4 and TRBJ2-2; TRBD1 aligns across 8 bases. The CDR3 contains 16 residues. Germline loops: CDR1 SGHNT, CDR2 YYREEE (reference sequence). V lost 4 bases, J lost 0 bases, and 5 bases stayed unmatched. CDR3 region: CASSTRTGTNTGELFF. Here the CDR3 DNA reads TGTGCCAGCAGCACCCGGACAGGGACGAACACCGGGGAGCTGTTTTTT.